These 32 T cell receptor beta chains came from one sample sequenced in a study of T cell responses to AZD1222 COVID-19 vaccine. Data came from immunoSEQ multiplex PCR; TCRdb stores just in-frame clones and leaves some out. The sample shows over 110,000 clones, approximately 87% of them seen only once. The specimen was peripheral blood, collected 28 days after the second AZD1222 dose. The receptors shown here come from an adult who received the AZD1222 COVID-19 vaccine.

The J gene is TRBJ2-1, the V gene TRBV28; TRBD2 aligns across 7 bases. CDR3 length equals 16 residues. V trimming: 6 bases; J trimming: 4 bases; junction bases outside the gene matches: 12. Germline lookup yields CDR1 MDHEN and CDR2 SYDVKM. This CDR3 reads CASSRTAGTIYNEQFF. The CDR3 DNA sequence: TGTGCCAGCAGCCGAACGGCAGGGACTATTTACAATGAGCAGTTCTTC.

This clone was detected once. The chain carries TRBV7-8 and TRBJ1-1; TRBD1 aligns across 9 bases. The CDR3 sequence is 15 residues long. CDR1 is SGHVS, CDR2 FQNEAQ, per germline. Unmatched junction bases numbered 3, after V lost 0 bases and J lost 4 bases. CDR3 in amino acids: CASSLAQGAVTEAFF. CDR3 in DNA: TGTGCCAGCAGCTTAGCACAGGGGGCGGTCACTGAAGCTTTCTTT.

This chain uses TRBV28 with TRBJ2-3; D is undetermined. The CDR3 totals 15 residues. The germline gives CDR1 MDHEN, CDR2 SYDVKM. Trimming removed 5 bases at V and 2 bases at J, with 14 bases between. The CDR3 loop reads CASSRAESHTDTQYF. The CDR3 nucleotides read TGTGCCAGCAGTCGAGCTGAGTCCCACACAGATACGCAGTATTTT.

This clone was counted a few times. V gene TRBV9 combines with J gene TRBJ2-1, with D tentatively TRBD2 (6 bases). This CDR3 comprises 14 residues. Germline CDR1 SGDLS, CDR2 YYNGEE. Trimming took 1 base from V and 9 from J, leaving 14 bases between them. This chain's CDR3 is CASSVSGSISEQFF. DNA of the CDR3: TGTGCCAGCAGCGTAAGCGGGTCTATTAGTGAGCAGTTCTTC.

The chain carries TRBV5-8 and TRBJ1-5; perhaps TRBD1 as D (6 bases). The V and J ends lost 2 bases and 5 bases respectively, with 14 bases between them. The length of the CDR3 is 15 residues. Germline CDR1 reads SGHTS; CDR2 reads YDEGEE. This chain's CDR3 is CASSLRTVGHQPQHF. CDR3 nucleotides: TGTGCCAGCAGCTTAAGGACAGTGGGCCATCAGCCCCAGCATTTT.

V gene TRBV28 combines with J gene TRBJ2-7; the D is unclear. CDR1 and CDR2 from the germline V gene are MDHEN and SYDVKM. Trimming shortened V by 5 bases and J by 2 bases, and 7 bases separated the two germline ends. The CDR3 runs 12 residues. The CDR3 nucleotides are TGTGCCAGCAGTCCCTTACCCTACGAGCAGTACTTC. Translated, it gives CASSPLPYEQYF. Full variable domain (remainder filled in from reference TRBV28 and TRBJ2-7): DVKVTQSSRYLVKRTGEKVFLECVQDMDHENMFWYRQDPGLGLRLIYFSYDVKMKEKGDIPEGYSVSREKKERFSLILESASTNQTSMYLCASSPLPYEQYFGPGTRLTVT.

The chain recombines TRBV7-2 with TRBJ1-2; D is unclear. Germline V gene sequence: CDR1 SGHTA, CDR2 FQGNSA. The CDR3 is made up of 13 amino acids. V lost 1 base and J lost 4, with 7 bases in between. DNA of the CDR3: TGTGCCAGCAGCTTAGTCCCGGTCTATGGCTACACCTTC. This sequence encodes CASSLVPVYGYTF.

The chain has TRBV7-6 and TRBJ2-1, with 8 bases identical to TRBD1. Germline values: CDR1 SGHVS, CDR2 FNYEAQ. This CDR3 region has 15 residues. J gave up 5 bases and V 4 bases, and 7 bases lay outside the gene matches. In nucleotides, the CDR3 is TGTGCCAGCAGCTCTAGACAGGGGCTGGACAATGAGCAGTTCTTC. It is translated as CASSSRQGLDNEQFF.

Comment on this clone: This specimen includes other DNA sequences encoding the same CDR3. The chain joins TRBV18 to TRBJ2-5, with unresolved D. The CDR3 extends over 13 amino acids. Trimming removed 3 bases from V and 4 bases from J, with 9 bases in between. Germline V gene data show CDR1 as KGHSH and CDR2 as LQKENI. The CDR3 nucleotides read TGTGCCAGCTCACCGACCCCCCGAGAGACCCAGTACTTC. It yields the protein CASSPTPRETQYF. Using reference TRBV18 and TRBJ2-5 for the parts outside the CDR3, the full variable domain is NAGVMQNPRHLVRRRGQEARLRCSPMKGHSHVYWYRQLPEEGLKFMVYLQKENIIDESGMPKERFSAEFPKEGPSILRIQQVVRGDSAAYFCASSPTPRETQYFGPGTRLLVL.

The table lists this clone with a count of one. The gene calls are TRBV7-9 and TRBJ2-4, with 9 nucleotides matching TRBD1. V gave up 6 bases and J gave up 1 base; unmatched junction bases: 4. Germline loops: CDR1 SEHNR, CDR2 FQNEAQ (reference sequence). CDR3 length: 15 amino acids. CDR3 sequence reads: CASRDRGSAKNIQYF. The CDR3 coding sequence is TGTGCCAGCAGAGACAGGGGGTCGGCCAAAAACATTCAGTACTTC.

The V and J genes are TRBV12-2 and TRBJ1-5. TRBV12-2 is a recognized pseudogene. The CDR3 has 17 amino acids. DNA of the CDR3: TGTGCAAGTCGCTTAGAACCCCCCCGGGGTAGGAATCAGCCCCAGCATTTT. It specifies CASRLEPPRGRNQPQHF.

The chain links TRBV2 to TRBJ1-4; unclear D gene. The CDR3 extends over 11 amino acids. CDR1 and CDR2 from the germline V gene are SNHLY and FYNNEI. Trimming left V 4 bases short and J 5 bases short, with 2 bases between. The CDR3 DNA follows: TGTGCCAGCAGTGTAAATGAAAAACTGTTTTTT. Encoded protein: CASSVNEKLFF.

The chain joins TRBV7-6 to TRBJ2-1; TRBD2 matches 9 bases. Trimming removed 2 bases from V and 7 bases from J; junction bases left unmatched: 6. From germline, CDR1 is SGHVS and CDR2 FNYEAQ. The CDR3 is 15 residues long. The CDR3 protein is CASSLSGGMRNEQFF. In DNA, the CDR3 is TGTGCCAGCAGCTTAAGCGGGGGGATGAGAAATGAGCAGTTCTTC.

J is TRBJ2-5 and V is TRBV5-1; 7 bases align to TRBD1. The CDR3 extends over 15 amino acids. V lost 4 bases to trimming and J lost 1 base; unmatched junction nucleotides: 7. Germline assignment: CDR1 SGHRS and CDR2 YFSETQ. Here the CDR3 reads CASSPYGTAQETQYF. The DNA of the CDR3 is TGCGCCAGCAGCCCTTACGGGACAGCCCAAGAGACCCAGTACTTC.

The chain joins TRBV11-1 to TRBJ1-3; tentative D call: TRBD1 (5 bases). Germline V gene data show CDR1 as SGHAT and CDR2 as FQDESV (reference sequence). CDR3 size: 15 residues. With 4 bases removed from V and 2 bases from J, the gap between germline ends came to 12 bases. The CDR3 DNA follows: TGTGCCAGCAGCTCACAGGTTACTCCTGGAAACACCATATATTTT. Translated: CASSSQVTPGNTIYF. The entire variable domain, with the rest obtained from reference TRBV11-1 and TRBJ1-3, is as follows: EAEVAQSPRYKITEKSQAVAFWCDPISGHATLYWYRQILGQGPELLVQFQDESVVDDSQLPKDRFSAERLKGVDSTLKIQPAELGDSAMYLCASSSQVTPGNTIYFGEGSWLTVV.

Only one count was recorded for this clone. Here the CDR3 reads CASSYSGTSGTNEQFF. For the CDR3, the DNA is TGTGCCAGCAGTTACTCGGGGACTAGCGGGACGAATGAGCAGTTCTTC. The chain is built from TRBV6-5 and TRBJ2-1, with TRBD2 identical over 13 bases. The CDR3 extends over 16 amino acids. J gave up 7 bases and V 0 bases, and 3 bases lay outside the gene matches. Germline CDR1 and CDR2: MNHEY and SVGAGI.

The rearrangement uses TRBV7-2 and TRBJ2-3; 10 bases are shared with TRBD2. The V and J ends lost 2 bases and 3 bases, in that order; junction bases with no gene match: 14. The CDR3 length is 19 residues. Germline lookup yields CDR1 SGHTA and CDR2 FQGNSA. The CDR3 DNA reads TGTGCCAGCAGCTTAAGGTCGTCTAGCGGGAGTCGGCGGACAGATACGCAGTATTTT. It codes for CASSLRSSSGSRRTDTQYF.

This rearrangement joins TRBV6-6 to TRBJ1-5; D unclear. V was pared by 6 bases and J by 11 bases, with 17 bases between. There are 13 residues in the CDR3. Germline V gives CDR1 MNHNY, CDR2 SVGAGI (reference sequence). The CDR3 protein is CASSPGPGGAQHF. In nucleotides, the CDR3 is TGTGCCAGCAGCCCCGGACCCGGTGGAGCCCAGCATTTT.

The J gene is TRBJ2-7, the V gene TRBV28, with 7 bases matching TRBD1. CDR1 MDHEN and CDR2 SYDVKM come from the germline V gene. With 4 bases clipped from V and 2 bases from J, the junction kept 8 bases outside the gene matches. CDR3 length equals 15 residues. The CDR3 nucleotides are TGTGCCAGCAGTTCCGCCGGGACAGCTCCCTACGAGCAGTACTTC. Amino acid sequence: CASSSAGTAPYEQYF.

The chain is built from TRBV20-1 and TRBJ2-5; 8 bases are a match to TRBD2. Per the germline V gene, CDR1 is DFQATT and CDR2 is SNEGSKA (reference sequence). V shed 6 bases, J shed 7 bases, and the junction held 1 base outside the gene matches. The CDR3 is 10 amino acids. For the CDR3, the DNA is TGCAGTGCCCGGGAGGGGACCCAGTACTTC. Translation gives CSAREGTQYF.

This rearrangement joins TRBV7-9 to TRBJ1-6; no firm D call. This CDR3 is built from 15 residues. The V end was cut by 1 base, the J end by 8 bases, with 12 bases between. Germline-derived CDR1 and CDR2 are SEHNR and FQNEAQ (reference sequence). In nucleotides, the CDR3 is TGTGCCAGCAGCTTAGAGTCCTTGGACCATTCACCCCTCCACTTT. Translated: CASSLESLDHSPLHF.

The chain is built from TRBV30 and TRBJ1-3; D gene unclear. CDR3 length: 12 amino acids. The V end lost 4 bases, the J end lost 3 bases, and 7 bases lay between the germline ends. Germline V CDR1 and CDR2: GTSNPN, SVGIG (reference sequence). The CDR3 loop reads CAWTGRGNTIYF. DNA of the CDR3: TGTGCCTGGACAGGTCGTGGAAACACCATATATTTT.

The J gene is TRBJ1-6, the V gene TRBV15, with 8 positions matching TRBD1. The CDR3 extends over 16 amino acids. The junction had 17 bases not matched to a gene; V was cut back by 6 bases and J by 13 bases. Germline values: CDR1 LNHNV, CDR2 YYDKDF (reference sequence). The CDR3 sequence is CATRKSGDRRSEPLHF. CDR3 DNA: TGTGCCACCAGAAAAAGTGGGGACAGGAGGTCGGAGCCCCTCCACTTT.

The CDR3 loop is CASSFRQGWNTEAFF. CDR3 sequence (DNA): TGTGCCAGCAGCTTTAGACAGGGATGGAACACTGAAGCTTTCTTT. The chain couples TRBV5-4 to TRBJ1-1, with 7 bases aligning to TRBD1. Germline values: CDR1 SGHNT, CDR2 YYREEE (reference sequence). The CDR3 runs to 15 residues. Unmatched junction bases numbered 5, after V lost 2 bases and J lost 1 base.

The rearrangement joins TRBV5-1 to TRBJ2-3; D gene uncertain. Germline values: CDR1 SGHRS, CDR2 YFSETQ. The CDR3 covers 13 residues. V lost 0 bases and J lost 3, with 5 bases in between. CDR3 sequence: CASSLAMTDTQYF. DNA of the CDR3: TGCGCCAGCAGCTTGGCTATGACAGATACGCAGTATTTT.

The chain is built from TRBV18 and TRBJ2-6; D assignment may be TRBD1 or TRBD2 (5 bases each). This CDR3 has 15 residues. From germline, CDR1 is KGHSH and CDR2 LQKENI. Trimming stripped 3 bases from V and 0 bases from J, with 6 bases between. CDR3 sequence (DNA): TGTGCCAGCTCACCGGGACGCTCTGGGGCCAACGTCCTGACTTTC. This codes for CASSPGRSGANVLTF.

This clone was recorded a few times. The chain combines TRBV19 with TRBJ1-1; D possibly corresponds to TRBD1 (6 bases). There are 15 residues in the CDR3. Germline V gene data show CDR1 as LNHDA and CDR2 as SQIVND (reference sequence). Trimming left V 5 bases short and J 12 bases short, with 25 bases between. The chain's CDR3 is CASSRGGRTLTGTFF. In nucleotides, the CDR3 is TGTGCCAGTAGTCGGGGGGGCAGGACCCTCACTGGGACTTTCTTT.

V gene TRBV7-7 combines with J gene TRBJ2-5, with 8 bases aligning to TRBD1. This CDR3 spans 15 amino acids. Germline CDR1 and CDR2: SSHAT and FNYEAQ (reference sequence). V was pared by 2 bases and J by 4 bases, with 6 bases of the junction left unmatched. The CDR3 nucleotides read TGTGCCAGCAGCTTACTGGGGACAGGCACAGAGACCCAGTACTTC. This gives the protein CASSLLGTGTETQYF.

The chain carries TRBV7-2 and TRBJ2-7; 10 bases are shared with TRBD1. The germline CDR1 and CDR2 sequences are SGHTA and FQGNSA. The CDR3 consists of 18 residues. After removal of 1 base from V and 0 bases from J, the junction contained 9 bases not matched to a gene. CDR3 loop: CASSLVSSGTGVSYEQYF. CDR3 sequence (DNA): TGTGCCAGCAGCTTAGTTTCCTCCGGGACAGGGGTCTCCTACGAGCAGTACTTC.

The chain joins TRBV10-3 to TRBJ2-2; the match to TRBD1 covers 8 bases. The CDR3 extends over 16 amino acids. V gave up 10 bases and J gave up 1 base; unmatched junction bases: 11. Germline loops: CDR1 ENHRY, CDR2 SYGVKD. The CDR3 nucleotides are TGTGCCACCATCTCAGGGGGCGGCTTGAACACCGGGGAGCTGTTTTTT. Translated, it gives CATISGGGLNTGELFF.

The CDR3 sequence: CASSDPGLVNTEAFF. In DNA, the CDR3 is TGTGCCAGCAGCGACCCGGGGCTCGTGAACACTGAAGCTTTCTTT. The genes are TRBV6-5 and TRBJ1-1; possible D gene TRBD1, 5 bases. V was clipped by 6 bases and J by 0 bases, with 14 bases between them. Germline CDR1 MNHEY, CDR2 SVGAGI. CDR3 length: 15 amino acids.

DNA of the CDR3: TGTGCCAGCAGCTTAGAAGCAGGGCACGCTGAAGCTTTCTTT. It translates to CASSLEAGHAEAFF. This chain joins TRBV7-9 and TRBJ1-1; perhaps TRBD1 as D (5 bases). V lost 1 base, J lost 6 bases, and 12 bases lay in between. The CDR3 is made up of 14 amino acids. The germline V gene has CDR1 SEHNR and CDR2 FQNEAQ (reference sequence).